The source of this T cell receptor beta chain is a study of Graves' ophthalmopathy and Graves' hyperthyroidism. Study summary: Stable hyperthyroidism meant no ophthalmopathy within 18 months of follow-up.

Amplification of the TCR beta CDR3 regions used RNA transcripts (as template). An opening RT-PCR round employed HTBI primers and preceded a second-round multiplex PCR. One entry per CDR3 protein results from TCRdb running MiXCR on the multiplex PCR reads. The table lists about 1.1 million distinct CDR3 sequences, 36% of them singletons. This clonotype was observed many times. V was shortened by 0 bases and J by 1 base, with 7 bases between the two germline ends. This CDR3 is built from 15 residues. The germline V gene has CDR1 LNHNV and CDR2 YYDKDF (reference sequence). Sequencing was carried out using peripheral blood or thyroid tissue (not recorded which). The chain has TRBV15 and TRBJ1-5; the D is unclear. The TCR sequence derives from an adult man with Graves' hyperthyroidism. The CDR3 coding sequence is TGTGCCACCAGCAGAGATCCTGGCAGCAATCAGCCCCAGCATTTT. This translates into CATSRDPGSNQPQHF.